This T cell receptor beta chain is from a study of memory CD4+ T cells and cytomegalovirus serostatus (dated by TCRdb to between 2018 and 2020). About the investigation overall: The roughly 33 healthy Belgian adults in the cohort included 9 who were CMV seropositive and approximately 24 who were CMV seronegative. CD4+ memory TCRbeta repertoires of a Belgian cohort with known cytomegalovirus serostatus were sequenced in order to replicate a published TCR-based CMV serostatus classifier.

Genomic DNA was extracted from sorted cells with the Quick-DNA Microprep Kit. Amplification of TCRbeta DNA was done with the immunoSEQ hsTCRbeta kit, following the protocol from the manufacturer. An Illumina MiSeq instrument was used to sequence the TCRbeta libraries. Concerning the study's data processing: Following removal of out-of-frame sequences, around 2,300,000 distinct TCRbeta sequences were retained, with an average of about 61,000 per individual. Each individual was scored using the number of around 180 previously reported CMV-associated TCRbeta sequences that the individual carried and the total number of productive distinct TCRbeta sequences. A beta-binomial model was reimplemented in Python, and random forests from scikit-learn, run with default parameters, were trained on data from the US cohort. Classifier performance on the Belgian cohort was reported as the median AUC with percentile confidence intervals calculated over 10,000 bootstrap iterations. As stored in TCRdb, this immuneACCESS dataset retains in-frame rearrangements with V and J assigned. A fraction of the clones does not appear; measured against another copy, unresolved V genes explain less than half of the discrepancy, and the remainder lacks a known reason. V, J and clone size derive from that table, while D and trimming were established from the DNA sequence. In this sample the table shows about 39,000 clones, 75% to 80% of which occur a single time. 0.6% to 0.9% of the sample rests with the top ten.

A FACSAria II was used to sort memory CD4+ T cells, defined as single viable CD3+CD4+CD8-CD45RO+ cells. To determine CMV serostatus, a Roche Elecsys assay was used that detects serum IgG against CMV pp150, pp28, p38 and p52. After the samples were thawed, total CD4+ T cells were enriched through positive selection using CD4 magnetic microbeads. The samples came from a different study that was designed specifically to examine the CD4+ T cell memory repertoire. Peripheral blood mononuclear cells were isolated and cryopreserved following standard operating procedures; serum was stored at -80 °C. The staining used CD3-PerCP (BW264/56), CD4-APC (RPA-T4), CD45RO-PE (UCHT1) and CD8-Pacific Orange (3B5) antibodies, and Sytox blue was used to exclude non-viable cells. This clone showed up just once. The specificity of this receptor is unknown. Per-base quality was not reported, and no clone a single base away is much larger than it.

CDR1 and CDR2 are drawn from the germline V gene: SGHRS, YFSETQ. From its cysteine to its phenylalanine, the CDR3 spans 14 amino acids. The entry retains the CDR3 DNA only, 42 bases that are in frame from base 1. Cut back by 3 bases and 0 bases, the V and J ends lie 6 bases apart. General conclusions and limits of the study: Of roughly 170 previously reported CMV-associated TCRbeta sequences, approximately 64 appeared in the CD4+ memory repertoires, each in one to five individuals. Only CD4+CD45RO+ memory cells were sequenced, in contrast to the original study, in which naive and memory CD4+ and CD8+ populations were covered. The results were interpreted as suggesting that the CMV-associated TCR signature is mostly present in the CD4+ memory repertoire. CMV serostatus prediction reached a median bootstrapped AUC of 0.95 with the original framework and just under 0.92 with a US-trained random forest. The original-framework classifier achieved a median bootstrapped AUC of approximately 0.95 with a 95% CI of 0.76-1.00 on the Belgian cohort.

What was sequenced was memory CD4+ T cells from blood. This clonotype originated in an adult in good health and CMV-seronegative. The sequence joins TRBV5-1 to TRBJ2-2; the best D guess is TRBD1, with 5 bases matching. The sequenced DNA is TGCGCCAGCAGCTCGACAGCGAACACCGGGGAGCTGTTTTTT. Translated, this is CASSSTANTGELFF.